The rows below give T cell receptor beta chains drawn from one sample of a study of CD4 T cells in relation to SARS-CoV-2 and coronaviruses. Clones were sequenced by immunoSEQ multiplex PCR, and TCRdb holds only the in-frame ones, with some missing. The table records roughly 18,000 clones, 60% to 85% of them present only once. Their antigens remain unidentified. The sample taken for sequencing was CD4+ T cells from PBMCs, cultured in vitro. Source of these receptors: a human donor in good health. The CDR3 runs from the conserved cysteine through the conserved F or W. D genes are given only for firm matches. Rows may omit the clone size; those that give it use once, few, many or a size class.

TRBV5-1	TRBJ2-5	NA	TRBD1	CASSNRGSQETQYF	TGCGCCAGCAGCAACAGGGGATCTCAAGAGACCCAGTACTTC
TRBV12-3/TRBV12-4	TRBJ2-2	few	NA	CASRRVGELFF	TGTGCCAGCAGGAGGGTGGGGGAGCTGTTTTTT
TRBV2	TRBJ1-1	once	TRBD1	CASQQGWDTEAFF	TGTGCCAGTCAACAGGGGTGGGACACTGAAGCTTTCTTT
TRBV28	TRBJ1-4	NA	NA	CASTGTQTTNEKLFF	TGTGCCTCGACGGGGACACAAACAACTAATGAAAAACTGTTTTTT
TRBV11-2	TRBJ1-1	few	NA	CASSLVDTEAFF	TGTGCCAGCAGCCTAGTAGACACTGAAGCTTTCTTT
TRBV5-8	TRBJ2-5	NA	TRBD2	CASSLGLAGGRETQYF	TGTGCCAGCAGCTTGGGACTAGCGGGAGGCAGGGAGACCCAGTACTTC
TRBV12-3/TRBV12-4	TRBJ2-1	NA	NA	CASRGVTGSEQFF	TGTGCCAGCAGGGGAGTAACAGGTTCGGAGCAGTTCTTC
TRBV9	TRBJ2-7	NA	TRBD2	CASSVSGDPYEQYF	TGTGCCAGCAGCGTCAGCGGGGACCCCTACGAGCAGTACTTC
TRBV5-6	TRBJ1-6	NA	NA	CASSLAQGANSPLHF	TGTGCCAGCAGCTTGGCTCAGGGAGCCAATTCACCCCTCCACTTT
TRBV5-4	TRBJ2-7	NA	TRBD1	CASSRGQGGYEQYF	TGTGCCAGCAGCCGAGGACAGGGTGGGTACGAGCAGTACTTC